The table lists the clone carrying this T cell receptor beta chain with many counts. As yet, its antigen is unknown. The CDR3 end lies 3 residues beyond the end of the read and is filled in from the germline J gene. The sample is drawn from a study of T cell clonality in common variable immunodeficiency. The study's findings and limits: CVID patient heterogeneity limited repertoire-clinical complication correlations. T cell subpopulation sequencing would be needed to explain CVID clonality.

Blood samples were heparinized, about 5 to 9 ml per donor. Profiled with immunoSEQ multiplex PCR; TCRdb holds only in-frame clones, not every one. The sample is made up of about 43,000 clones, none counted only once. CDR1 and CDR2 from the germline V gene are SGHDN and FVKESK. Between the trimmed V and J ends, which lost 0 bases and 3 bases, there was a span of 16 bases. This CDR3 comprises 17 residues. V usage is TRBV14 and J usage is TRBJ2-3, with TRBD1 as a possible D gene (6 bases). This receptor was taken from a person aged 18 to 70 in good health. The sample comprised peripheral blood mononuclear cells. The CDR3 bases that were read are TGTGCCAGCAGCCAAGATCAGGGGAGCTGGAGGACAGATACG. Its translation is CASSQDQGSWRTDT. The full CDR3 reads CASSQDQGSWRTDTQYF.